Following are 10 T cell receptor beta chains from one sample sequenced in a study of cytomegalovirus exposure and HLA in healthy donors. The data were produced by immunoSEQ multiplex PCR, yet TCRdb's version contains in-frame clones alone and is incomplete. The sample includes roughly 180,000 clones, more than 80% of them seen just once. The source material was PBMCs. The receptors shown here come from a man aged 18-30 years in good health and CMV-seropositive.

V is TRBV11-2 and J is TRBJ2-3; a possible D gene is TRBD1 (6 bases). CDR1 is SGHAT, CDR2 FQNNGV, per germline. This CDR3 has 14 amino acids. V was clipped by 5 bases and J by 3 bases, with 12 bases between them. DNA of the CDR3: TGTGCCAGCAGCCTCCAGGGGAGAACAGATACGCAGTATTTT. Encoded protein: CASSLQGRTDTQYF.

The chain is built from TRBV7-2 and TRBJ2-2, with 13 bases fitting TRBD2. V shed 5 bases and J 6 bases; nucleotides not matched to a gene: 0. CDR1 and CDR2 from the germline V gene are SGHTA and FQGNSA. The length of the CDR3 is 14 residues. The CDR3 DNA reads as TGTGCCAGCAGCACTAGCGGGAGGGCCGGGGAGCTGTTTTTT. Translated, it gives CASSTSGRAGELFF.

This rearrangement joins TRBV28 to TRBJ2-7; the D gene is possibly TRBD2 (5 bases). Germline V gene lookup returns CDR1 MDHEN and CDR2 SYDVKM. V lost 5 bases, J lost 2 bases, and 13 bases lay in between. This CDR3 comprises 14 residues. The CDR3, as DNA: TGTGCCAGCAGTGTATCCGGGATACCCTACGAGCAGTACTTC. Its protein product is CASSVSGIPYEQYF.

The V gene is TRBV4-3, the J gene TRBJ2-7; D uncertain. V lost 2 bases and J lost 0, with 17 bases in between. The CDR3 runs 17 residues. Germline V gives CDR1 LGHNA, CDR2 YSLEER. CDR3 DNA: TGCGCCAGCAGCCAACCCCGTGGGCTTGGAAGCTCCTACGAGCAGTACTTC. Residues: CASSQPRGLGSSYEQYF.

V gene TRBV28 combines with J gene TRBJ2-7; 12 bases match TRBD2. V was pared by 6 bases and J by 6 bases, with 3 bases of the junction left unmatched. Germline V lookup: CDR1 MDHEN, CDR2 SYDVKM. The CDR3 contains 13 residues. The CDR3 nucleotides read TGTGCCAGCAGGACTAGCGGGAGCCCCGAGCAGTACTTC. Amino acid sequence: CASRTSGSPEQYF.

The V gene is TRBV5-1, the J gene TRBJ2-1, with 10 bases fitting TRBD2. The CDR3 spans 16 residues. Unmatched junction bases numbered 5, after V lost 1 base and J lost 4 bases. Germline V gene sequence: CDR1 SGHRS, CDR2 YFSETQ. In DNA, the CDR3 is TGCGCCAGCAGCTTGACCGTGACTAGCGGGTACAATGAGCAGTTCTTC. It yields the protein CASSLTVTSGYNEQFF.

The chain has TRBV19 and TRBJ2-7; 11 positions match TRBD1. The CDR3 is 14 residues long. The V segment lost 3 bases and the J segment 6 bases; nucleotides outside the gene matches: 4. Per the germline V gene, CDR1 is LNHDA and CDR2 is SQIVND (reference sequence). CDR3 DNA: TGTGCCAGTAGTATCGGGGACAGGGGGAGCGAGCAGTACTTC. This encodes CASSIGDRGSEQYF.

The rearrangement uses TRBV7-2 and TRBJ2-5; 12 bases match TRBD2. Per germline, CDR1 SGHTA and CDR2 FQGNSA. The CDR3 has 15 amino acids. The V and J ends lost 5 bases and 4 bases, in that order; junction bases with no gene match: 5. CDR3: CASSAGLAGGETQYF. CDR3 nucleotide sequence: TGTGCCAGCAGCGCGGGACTAGCGGGCGGAGAGACCCAGTACTTC.

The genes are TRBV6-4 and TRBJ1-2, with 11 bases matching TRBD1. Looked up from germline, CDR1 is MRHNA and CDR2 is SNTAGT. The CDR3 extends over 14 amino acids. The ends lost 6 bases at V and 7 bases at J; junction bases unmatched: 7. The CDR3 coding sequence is TGTGCCAGCAGGGACAGGGGGCAAAAGAGTGGCTACACCTTC. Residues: CASRDRGQKSGYTF.

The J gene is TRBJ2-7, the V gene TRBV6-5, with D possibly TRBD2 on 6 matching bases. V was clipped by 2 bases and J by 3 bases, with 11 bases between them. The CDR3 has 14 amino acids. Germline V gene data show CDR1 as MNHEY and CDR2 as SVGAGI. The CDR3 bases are TGTGCCAGCAGTTACGGGAGGAGGGACTACGAGCAGTACTTC. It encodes CASSYGRRDYEQYF.